Shown below are 3 T cell receptor beta chains from a single sample sequenced in a study of T cells of healthy individuals. TCRdb called the 5' RACE reads again in MiXCR, with one record for every CDR3 protein. Of more than 85,000 distinct CDR3 sequences listed, approximately 16% were seen once; the top ten hold around 6.5%. Receptors originate from a human donor in good health.

The chain recombines TRBV5-1 with TRBJ2-7; TRBD1 might be the D (6 bases). Germline V lookup: CDR1 SGHRS, CDR2 YFSETQ. The CDR3 is 12 residues long. V dropped 7 bases and J dropped 0 bases, with 8 bases sitting between them. The CDR3, as DNA: TGCGCCAGCGGACAGAGCTCCTACGAGCAGTACTTC. The encoded protein is CASGQSSYEQYF.

The chain uses TRBV5-6 and TRBJ2-3; TRBD2 aligns across 9 bases. CDR1 is SGHDT and CDR2 is YYEEEE in the germline V gene. The V and J ends lost 2 bases and 2 bases, in that order; junction bases with no gene match: 6. The CDR3 has 16 amino acids. Here the CDR3 reads CASSFSSGVFTDTQYF. The CDR3 DNA sequence: TGTGCCAGCAGCTTTTCTAGCGGGGTCTTCACAGATACGCAGTATTTT.

There are a few counts of this clonotype. J is TRBJ1-1 and V is TRBV12-5, with 7 bases matching TRBD1. J lost 11 bases, V lost 6 bases, and 15 bases had no gene match. Germline V CDR1 and CDR2: LGHNT, FRNRAP. There are 14 residues in the CDR3. The CDR3 spells CASGTSGYNRGAFF. CDR3 coding DNA: TGTGCTAGTGGGACATCGGGGTACAACAGGGGCGCTTTCTTT.